Each of the 11 T cell receptor beta chains below was sequenced from the same sample in a study of blood T cells in healthy people across ages. Sample-barcoded 5' priming and a J-beta primer mix drove a second PCR of 7 to 11 cycles. TCRdb reprocessed the 5' RACE reads with MiXCR, giving one entry per CDR3 protein. This table has roughly 700,000 distinct CDR3 sequences, 20% to 25% appearing once. These records were also assigned to another study, of T cells of mothers and their children.

Sequencing was performed on blood. Every receptor here comes from a boy younger than 18 in good health.

This clonotype was observed a few times. The rearrangement links TRBV15 to TRBJ2-4; 11 bases are a match to TRBD2. The CDR3 contains 18 residues. The germline CDR1 and CDR2 sequences are LNHNV and YYDKDF (reference sequence). V lost 3 bases, J lost 7 bases, and 14 bases stayed unmatched. The chain's CDR3 is CATSRVVAGGTQSNIQYF. The CDR3, as DNA: TGTGCCACCAGCAGGGTCGTAGCGGGAGGGACACAGTCTAACATTCAGTACTTC. Full variable domain (outside the CDR3, taken from reference TRBV15 and TRBJ2-4): DAMVIQNPRYQVTQFGKPVTLSCSQTLNHNVMYWYQQKSSQAPKLLFHYYDKDFNNEADTPDNFQSRRPNTSFCFLDIRSPGLGDTAMYLCATSRVVAGGTQSNIQYFGAGTRLSVL.

CDR3 nucleotide sequence: TGTGCCAGCATTCCGATTGGGAATTGGAACACCGGGGAGCTGTTTTTT. This translates into CASIPIGNWNTGELFF. The chain is built from TRBV12-3 or TRBV12-4 and TRBJ2-2, with no clear D. The CDR3 covers 16 residues. The V end lost 7 bases, the J end lost 1 base, and 16 bases lay between the germline ends.

V is TRBV19 and J is TRBJ2-3, with 10 bases identical to TRBD2. The ends lost 7 bases at V and 0 bases at J; junction bases unmatched: 13. This CDR3 contains 18 residues. Germline CDR1 is LNHDA and CDR2 is SQIVND (reference sequence). CDR3 loop: CASTPYSGGSLSTDTQYF. In nucleotides, the CDR3 is TGTGCCAGTACCCCTTATAGCGGGGGGAGCCTGAGCACAGATACGCAGTATTTT.

V gene TRBV5-1 combines with J gene TRBJ1-1; D is unclear. From germline, CDR1 is SGHRS and CDR2 YFSETQ. The CDR3 runs 14 residues. V lost 0 bases and J 3 bases, leaving 9 bases between the germline ends. CDR3 protein: CASSLAGGDTEAFF. CDR3 coding DNA: TGCGCCAGCAGCTTGGCCGGCGGAGACACTGAAGCTTTCTTT.

This clonotype was counted between two and nine times. The rearrangement uses TRBV4-1 and TRBJ2-3; a possible D gene is TRBD2 (6 bases). Trimming removed 1 base at V and 5 bases at J, with 13 bases between. The CDR3 extends over 15 amino acids. Germline CDR1 MGHRA, CDR2 YSYEKL. CDR3: CASSQVAEGRDTQYF. The CDR3 nucleotides are TGCGCCAGCAGCCAAGTCGCGGAGGGCCGAGATACGCAGTATTTT.

The gene calls are TRBV5-6 and TRBJ2-2; D is possibly TRBD2 (5 bases). Per the germline V gene, CDR1 is SGHDT and CDR2 is YYEEEE. The length of the CDR3 is 14 residues. Trimming left V 7 bases short and J 6 bases short, with 16 bases between. The CDR3 here is CASLGVGVAGELFF. The DNA for the CDR3 is TGTGCCAGCTTGGGCGTGGGAGTTGCCGGGGAGCTGTTTTTT.

In this sample, this clonotype turned up a few times. The CDR3 coding sequence is TGTGCCAGCAGTTACGGGCGGGGGGACTACGAGCAGTACTTC. Translating gives CASSYGRGDYEQYF. This sequence joins TRBV6-5 and TRBJ2-7, with TRBD2 matching over 8 bases. Germline CDR1 and CDR2: MNHEY and SVGAGI. The CDR3 consists of 14 residues. The V and J ends lost 2 bases and 3 bases, in that order; junction bases with no gene match: 3.

This rearrangement joins TRBV14 to TRBJ1-2; D call uncertain. The germline gives CDR1 SGHDN, CDR2 FVKESK. CDR3 length: 13 amino acids. V was cut by 0 bases and J by 7 bases, with 9 bases left in between. The DNA for the CDR3 is TGTGCCAGCAGCCAAGACACGGGAGGTGGCTACACCTTC. It translates to CASSQDTGGGYTF.

This chain uses TRBV19 with TRBJ2-4, with D unresolved. The CDR3 length is 15 residues. The germline V gene has CDR1 LNHDA and CDR2 SQIVND (reference sequence). V lost 6 bases and J lost 0, with 12 bases in between. CDR3 coding DNA: TGTGCCAGTAGCCCGGACCGATTAGCCAAAAACATTCAGTACTTC. It yields the protein CASSPDRLAKNIQYF.

V is TRBV7-6 and J is TRBJ1-1; D possibly corresponds to TRBD1 (6 bases). Trimming shortened V by 5 bases and J by 5 bases, and 15 bases separated the two germline ends. Germline V lookup: CDR1 SGHVS, CDR2 FNYEAQ. This CDR3 has 14 residues. The CDR3 sequence: CASSPRAGETEAFF. The CDR3 DNA reads TGTGCCAGCAGCCCCAGGGCAGGGGAGACTGAAGCTTTCTTT.

V and J are TRBV27 and TRBJ1-2; no clear D. The CDR3 consists of 14 residues. Per the germline V gene, CDR1 is MNHEY and CDR2 is SMNVEV (reference sequence). V shed 6 bases and J shed 1 base, with 12 bases lying between them. The CDR3 DNA sequence: TGTGCCAGCAGCCCAAACACGGGTAACTATGGCTACACCTTC. Its translation: CASSPNTGNYGYTF.